Listed here are 30 T cell receptor beta chains from one sample, sequenced in a study of CD8+CD57+ T cells in acquired aplastic anemia. Genomic DNA provided the template from which TCR beta VDJ and CDR3 profiles were obtained. TCRdb ran MiXCR on the reads and lists one entry per CDR3 protein. Here the sample spans hundreds of thousands of distinct CDR3 sequences, 50% to 65% being singletons. An expansion of CD8+CD57+ cells by flow cytometry had been shown in patients chosen for sequencing. The sample consisted of sorted CD4+, CD8+, or CD8+CD57+ T cells (not recorded which) from PBMCs. These receptors were collected from a human donor with aplastic anemia.

Here the CDR3 reads CSARKQGAKSETQYF. The CDR3, as DNA: TGCAGTGCTAGAAAACAGGGGGCAAAGAGTGAGACCCAGTACTTC. V usage is TRBV20-1 and J usage is TRBJ2-5; 9 positions agree with TRBD1. V lost 2 bases, J lost 5 bases, and 9 bases stayed unmatched. Germline values: CDR1 DFQATT, CDR2 SNEGSKA (reference sequence). This CDR3 is 15 amino acids long.

The chain has TRBV11-2 and TRBJ1-2, with 7 bases aligning to TRBD1. The J segment lost 2 bases and the V segment lost 5 bases, leaving 5 bases of the junction unmatched. This CDR3 is 14 amino acids long. Germline loops: CDR1 SGHAT, CDR2 FQNNGV. The CDR3 here is CASSRTGANYGYTF. In DNA form, the CDR3 reads TGTGCCAGCAGCCGCACAGGGGCGAACTATGGCTACACCTTC. The full variable domain, its missing parts supplied by reference TRBV11-2 and TRBJ1-2, is EAGVAQSPRYKIIEKRQSVAFWCNPISGHATLYWYQQILGQGPKLLIQFQNNGVVDDSQLPKDRFSAERLKGVDSTLKIQPAKLEDSAVYLCASSRTGANYGYTFGSGTRLTVV.

Regarding this clonotype: Germline is not matched at one junction end, which may reflect a read error. CDR3 amino acids: CASSLGGQGLYEQYF. The CDR3 bases are TGCGCCAGCAGCTTAGGGGGACAGGGTCTATACGAGCAGTACTTC. The gene calls are TRBV5-5 and TRBJ2-7, with 9 bases matching TRBD1. The germline V gene encodes CDR1 SGHKS and CDR2 YYEKEE (reference sequence). The CDR3 is 15 amino acids.

This clonotype was seen repeatedly, ten times or more. The chain joins TRBV6-5 to TRBJ1-1; no clear D. Germline V lookup: CDR1 MNHEY, CDR2 SVGAGI. This CDR3 has 14 residues. The germline V and J ends were trimmed by 2 bases and 1 base, with 8 bases remaining between them. The CDR3 DNA reads as TGTGCCAGCAGTTACCAAACAAGGAACACTGAAGCTTTCTTT. Translation: CASSYQTRNTEAFF.

The chain links TRBV9 to TRBJ2-3; no definite D call. The CDR3 contains 15 residues. The V and J ends lost 3 bases and 2 bases respectively, with 13 bases between them. Germline V gives CDR1 SGDLS, CDR2 YYNGEE. The CDR3 loop is CASSENPVITDTQYF. In nucleotides, the CDR3 is TGTGCCAGCAGCGAAAATCCGGTCATCACAGATACGCAGTATTTT.

V is TRBV19 and J is TRBJ2-7, with 7 bases identical to TRBD1. J lost 7 bases, V lost 8 bases, and 5 bases had no gene match. Germline V CDR1 and CDR2: LNHDA, SQIVND (reference sequence). This CDR3 comprises 11 residues. The CDR3 sequence is CASGTVREQYF. DNA of the CDR3: TGTGCCAGTGGGACAGTTCGGGAGCAGTACTTC.

V usage is TRBV25-1 and J usage is TRBJ2-7; 11 bases line up with TRBD2. V was pared by 4 bases and J by 2 bases, with 7 bases of the junction left unmatched. Germline V gene lookup returns CDR1 MGHDK and CDR2 SYGVNS. The CDR3 runs 16 residues. The CDR3 DNA sequence: TGTGCCAGCAGTGGCCTAGCGGGGGGTCCCACCTACGAGCAGTACTTC. This encodes CASSGLAGGPTYEQYF.

The chain employs TRBV7-8 and TRBJ2-1; possibly TRBD2 for D (6 bases). The germline CDR1 and CDR2 sequences are SGHVS and FQNEAQ. The CDR3 length is 14 residues. Trimming took 3 bases from V and 12 from J, leaving 18 bases between them. The CDR3 protein is CASSLQVEGEGQFF. As DNA, the CDR3 is TGTGCCAGCAGCTTGCAAGTGGAGGGCGAGGGGCAGTTCTTC. The entire variable domain, with the rest obtained from reference TRBV7-8 and TRBJ2-1, is as follows: GAGVSQSPRYKVAKRGQDVALRCDPISGHVSLFWYQQALGQGPEFLTYFQNEAQLDKSGLPSDRFFAERPEGSVSTLKIQRTQQEDSAVYLCASSLQVEGEGQFFGPGTRLTVL.

The sample holds many counts of this clonotype. This chain connects TRBV6-5 to TRBJ2-7, with D possibly TRBD2 on 6 matching bases. The length of the CDR3 is 14 residues. CDR1 and CDR2 from the germline V gene are MNHEY and SVGAGI. V was trimmed by 2 bases and J by 0 bases, leaving 8 bases between them. The chain's CDR3 is CASSYGGNSYEQYF. The CDR3 DNA is TGTGCCAGCAGTTACGGCGGGAACTCCTACGAGCAGTACTTC.

This clonotype was seen a handful of times. The chain links TRBV7-2 to TRBJ1-5; no reliable D call. The CDR3 loop spans 12 amino acids. V dropped 5 bases and J dropped 11 bases, with 13 bases sitting between them. The germline V gene has CDR1 SGHTA and CDR2 FQGNSA. The DNA of the CDR3 is TGTGCCAGCAGCCGAGATGGCGGGGCCCAGCATTTT. It encodes CASSRDGGAQHF.

As to this clonotype: This clone may be a read error of a much larger clone one base away. The rearrangement links TRBV9 to TRBJ2-7; TRBD2 matches 7 bases. The CDR3 loop spans 17 amino acids. CDR1 and CDR2 from the germline V gene are SGDLS and YYNGEE. V lost 4 bases, J lost 3 bases, and 16 bases stayed unmatched. In DNA form, the CDR3 reads TGTGCCAGCAGCCCTCCTATGGGCGGGAGTTCCCGCTACGAGCAGTACTTC. It is translated as CASSPPMGGSSRYEQYF. Based on the CDR3 plus reference TRBV9 and TRBJ2-7, the full variable domain is DSGVTQTPKHLITATGQRVTLRCSPRSGDLSVYWYQQSLDQGLQFLIQYYNGEERAKGNILERFSAQQFPDLHSELNLSSLELGDSALYFCASSPPMGGSSRYEQYFGPGTRLTVT.

For this clonotype: A much larger clone is a single base away; this may be a read error. The rearrangement uses TRBV3-1 and TRBJ2-5, with 13 bases aligning to TRBD2. CDR1 is LGHDT and CDR2 is YNNKEL in the germline V gene (reference sequence). The trim removed 0 bases at V and 9 bases at J, leaving 13 bases unmatched. This CDR3 contains 18 residues. The CDR3 loop reads CASSQDRTSGRARESQYF. CDR3 in DNA: TGTGCCAGCAGCCAAGATCGTACTAGCGGGAGGGCCAGGGAGTCCCAGTACTTC.

V usage is TRBV7-9 and J usage is TRBJ2-1; 9 bases are shared with TRBD1. CDR1 is SEHNR and CDR2 is FQNEAQ in the germline V gene (reference sequence). With 1 base clipped from V and 6 bases from J, the junction kept 7 bases outside the gene matches. This CDR3 has 16 amino acids. In DNA, the CDR3 is TGTGCCAGCAGCTTAGGGACCGGGACAGGGCCCAATGAGCAGTTCTTC. This sequence encodes CASSLGTGTGPNEQFF.

The chain links TRBV19 to TRBJ1-2; 12 bases fit TRBD1. Trimming removed 3 bases from V and 7 bases from J; junction bases left unmatched: 6. CDR3 length equals 15 residues. Germline V gene data show CDR1 as LNHDA and CDR2 as SQIVND (reference sequence). The CDR3 nucleotides read TGTGCCAGTAGTATCCCGGGACAGGGGGCGCTTGGCTACACCTTC. Its protein is CASSIPGQGALGYTF.

This chain links TRBV5-4 with TRBJ1-3, with 9 bases that match TRBD1. There are 17 residues in the CDR3. Unmatched junction bases numbered 8, after V lost 3 bases and J lost 1 base. In germline, CDR1 is SGHNT, CDR2 YYREEE (reference sequence). The CDR3: CASSYSGTGTSGNTIYF. The CDR3 bases are TGTGCCAGCAGCTACTCCGGGACAGGGACGTCTGGAAACACCATATATTTT.

The V and J genes are TRBV6-4 and TRBJ2-5, with D unresolved. The germline V gene has CDR1 MRHNA and CDR2 SNTAGT. CDR3 length: 12 residues. V dropped 3 bases and J dropped 2 bases, with 4 bases sitting between them. CDR3 loop: CASSEQQETQYF. The CDR3 coding sequence is TGTGCCAGCAGTGAGCAACAAGAGACCCAGTACTTC.

This clonotype was observed at least ten times. The V call is TRBV20-1, the J call TRBJ1-2, with D tentatively TRBD1 (5 bases). CDR1 DFQATT and CDR2 SNEGSKA come from the germline V gene (reference sequence). Trimming removed 0 bases from V and 7 bases from J, with 12 bases in between. The CDR3 covers 13 residues. CDR3: CSARDGSGGGYTF. In nucleotides, the CDR3 is TGCAGTGCTAGAGATGGATCCGGGGGTGGCTACACCTTC.

This clonotype has ten or more counts. The chain links TRBV24-1 to TRBJ1-5; possible D gene TRBD1, 5 bases. V lost 9 bases, J lost 0 bases, and 11 bases lay in between. Germline loops: CDR1 KGHDR, CDR2 SFDVKD. The CDR3 runs 14 residues. CDR3 coding DNA: TGTGCCACCGCGGGGCCACTTAGCAATCAGCCCCAGCATTTT. As protein: CATAGPLSNQPQHF.

The chain couples TRBV18 to TRBJ2-2; D is perhaps TRBD2 (5 bases). Per the germline V gene, CDR1 is KGHSH and CDR2 is LQKENI. Trimming took off 5 bases at V and 1 base at J, with 11 bases between the two ends. The CDR3 is made up of 15 amino acids. The CDR3 DNA follows: TGTGCCAGCTCAGCCGACTACAGGAACACCGGGGAGCTGTTTTTT. It codes for CASSADYRNTGELFF.

The chain joins TRBV29-1 to TRBJ2-7; a weak D match, TRBD1 (5 bases). CDR1 is SQVTM and CDR2 is ANQGSEA in the germline V gene. Deletions cut 1 base from V and 7 bases from J, with 11 bases between. The CDR3 runs to 12 residues. Here the CDR3 DNA reads TGCAGCGTTGAAGGGGGCGTGGGAGAGCAGTACTTC. This translates into CSVEGGVGEQYF.

This chain uses TRBV10-1 with TRBJ1-2, with 9 bases fitting TRBD1. Germline CDR1 is WNHNN and CDR2 is SYGVQD (reference sequence). With 9 bases clipped from V and 6 bases from J, the junction kept 11 bases outside the gene matches. The CDR3 totals 14 residues. This CDR3 is CARYGTGWKNGYTF. As DNA, the CDR3 is TGCGCCAGGTATGGGACAGGGTGGAAAAATGGCTACACCTTC.

The rearrangement uses TRBV25-1 and TRBJ1-6, with unresolved D. The CDR3 consists of 14 residues. V gave up 6 bases and J gave up 2 bases, with 8 bases separating them. Looked up from germline, CDR1 is MGHDK and CDR2 is SYGVNS. The CDR3 sequence is CASSGNTYNSPLHF. DNA for the CDR3: TGTGCCAGCAGCGGCAATACCTATAATTCACCCCTCCACTTT.

This clonotype was observed once. CDR3 amino acids: CASRDRQGASGNTIYF. CDR3 nucleotide sequence: TGTGCCAGCAGGGATCGACAGGGAGCCTCTGGAAACACCATATATTTT. This chain connects TRBV7-2 to TRBJ1-3; 7 positions agree with TRBD1. V lost 6 bases to trimming and J lost 0 bases; unmatched junction nucleotides: 8. This CDR3 comprises 16 residues. CDR1 is SGHTA and CDR2 is FQGNSA in the germline V gene. Full variable domain (rest looked up from reference TRBV7-2 and TRBJ1-3): GAGVSQSPSNKVTEKGKDVELRCDPISGHTALYWYRQSLGQGLEFLIYFQGNSAPDKSGLPSDRFSAERTGGSVSTLTIQRTQQEDSAVYLCASRDRQGASGNTIYFGEGSWLTVV.

At least ten counts were recorded for this clonotype. The chain is built from TRBV2 and TRBJ1-1; D remains unclear. The germline V gene encodes CDR1 SNHLY and CDR2 FYNNEI. CDR3 length equals 12 residues. V was cut by 5 bases and J by 8 bases, with 12 bases left in between. The CDR3 DNA follows: TGTGCCAGCAGTTTGACCGAACTAGAAGCTTTCTTT. Its protein is CASSLTELEAFF.

This clonotype has ten or more counts. This chain uses TRBV3-1 with TRBJ2-4; D call uncertain. CDR1 and CDR2 (germline): LGHDT, YNNKEL (reference sequence). V was pared by 2 bases and J by 5 bases, with 10 bases between. CDR3 length: 14 residues. The DNA of the CDR3 is TGTGCCAGCAGCCAACCCCAGGCCCAAAACATTCAGTACTTC. Residues: CASSQPQAQNIQYF.

The table lists this clonotype with a count of one. V is TRBV9 and J is TRBJ2-3, with D perhaps matching TRBD1 or TRBD2 (6 bases each). V dropped 3 bases and J dropped 0 bases, with 11 bases sitting between them. Germline CDR1 reads SGDLS; CDR2 reads YYNGEE. This CDR3 is 15 amino acids long. CDR3 in DNA: TGTGCCAGCAGCGAATCGGGGGCTAGCACAGATACGCAGTATTTT. Amino acid sequence: CASSESGASTDTQYF.

The rearrangement joins TRBV3-1 to TRBJ1-6; D unclear. Trimming left V 0 bases short and J 16 bases short, with 13 bases between. Per germline, CDR1 LGHDT and CDR2 YNNKEL (reference sequence). CDR3 length equals 13 residues. The CDR3 is CASSQDGGRDLHF. DNA for the CDR3: TGTGCCAGCAGCCAAGATGGAGGGAGGGATCTCCACTTT.

The genes are TRBV28 and TRBJ2-3; 7 nucleotides align to TRBD1. The CDR3 is 13 residues long. Trimming removed 5 bases from V and 11 bases from J; junction bases left unmatched: 10. Germline loops: CDR1 MDHEN, CDR2 SYDVKM. Here the CDR3 DNA reads TGTGCCAGCAGTCCATCAGACAGGGAAGAGCAGTATTTT. It specifies CASSPSDREEQYF.

This clonotype was counted many times. In DNA, the CDR3 is TGTGCCAGCAGCTTAATGCGCGGGGGGGCCTTGGGCGGCTCCTACGAGCAGTACTTC. Protein product: CASSLMRGGALGGSYEQYF. The V call is TRBV7-8, the J call TRBJ2-7; 9 nucleotides agree with TRBD2. The CDR3 totals 19 residues. Unmatched junction bases numbered 14, after V lost 2 bases and J lost 0 bases. Germline-derived CDR1 and CDR2 are SGHVS and FQNEAQ.

The chain has TRBV19 and TRBJ1-5, with no clear D. Trimming took off 3 bases at V and 6 bases at J, with 12 bases between the two ends. Germline V gene data show CDR1 as LNHDA and CDR2 as SQIVND (reference sequence). The CDR3 covers 14 residues. The chain's CDR3 is CASSIRRSGQPQHF. CDR3 DNA: TGTGCCAGTAGTATCCGCCGCTCAGGTCAGCCCCAGCATTTT.